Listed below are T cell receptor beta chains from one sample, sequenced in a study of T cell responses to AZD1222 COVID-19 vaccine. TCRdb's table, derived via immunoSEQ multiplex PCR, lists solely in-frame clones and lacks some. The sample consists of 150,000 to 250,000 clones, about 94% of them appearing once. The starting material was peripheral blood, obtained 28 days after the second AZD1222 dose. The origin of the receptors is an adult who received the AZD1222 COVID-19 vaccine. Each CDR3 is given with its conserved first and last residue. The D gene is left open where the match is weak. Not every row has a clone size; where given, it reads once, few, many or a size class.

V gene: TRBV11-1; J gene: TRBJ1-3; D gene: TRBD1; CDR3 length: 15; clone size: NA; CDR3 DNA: TGTGCCAGCAGCTTACAGGGGGCGTCTGGAAACACCATATATTTT; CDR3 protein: CASSLQGASGNTIYF
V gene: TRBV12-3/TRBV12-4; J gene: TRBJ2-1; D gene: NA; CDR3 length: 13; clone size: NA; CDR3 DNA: TGTGCCAGCAGTAGGGGGGGATTTTTTGAGCAGTTCTTC; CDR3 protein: CASSRGGFFEQFF
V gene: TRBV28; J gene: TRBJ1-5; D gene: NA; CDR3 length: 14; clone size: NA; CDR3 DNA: TGTGCCAGCAGCATCGAATTGGATCGGCAGCCCCAGCATTTT; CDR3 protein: CASSIELDRQPQHF
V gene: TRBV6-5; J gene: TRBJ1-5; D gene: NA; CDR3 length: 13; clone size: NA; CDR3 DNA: TGTGCCATTAGGACGATGGGTCGTCAGCCCCAGCATTTT; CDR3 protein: CAIRTMGRQPQHF
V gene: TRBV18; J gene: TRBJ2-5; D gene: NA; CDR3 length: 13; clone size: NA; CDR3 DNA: TGTGCCAGCTCACCACCTCCGTGGGAGACCCAGTACTTC; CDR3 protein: CASSPPPWETQYF
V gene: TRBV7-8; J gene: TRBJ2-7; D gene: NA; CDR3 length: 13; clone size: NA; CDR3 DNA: TGTGCCAGCAGCTCATCAGGCCGAGGGGAGCAGTACTTC; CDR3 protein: CASSSSGRGEQYF
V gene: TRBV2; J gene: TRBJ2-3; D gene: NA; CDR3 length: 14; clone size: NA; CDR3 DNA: TGTGCCAGCAGTAGACAGATTCGCACAGATACGCAGTATTTT; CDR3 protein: CASSRQIRTDTQYF
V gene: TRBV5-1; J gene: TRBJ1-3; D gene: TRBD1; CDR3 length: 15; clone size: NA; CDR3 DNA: TGCGCCAGCAGTGAGGGGGCGAGCTCTGGAAACACCATATATTTT; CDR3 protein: CASSEGASSGNTIYF
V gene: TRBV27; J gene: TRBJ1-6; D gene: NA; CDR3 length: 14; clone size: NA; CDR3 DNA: TGTGCCAGCAGTTCAACAGGGAGGAATTCACCCCTCCACTTT; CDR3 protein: CASSSTGRNSPLHF
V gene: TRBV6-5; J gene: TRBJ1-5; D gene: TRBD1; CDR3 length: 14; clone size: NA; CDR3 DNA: TGTGCCAGCAGTTCGGGACAGGGAAATCAGCCCCAGCATTTT; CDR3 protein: CASSSGQGNQPQHF
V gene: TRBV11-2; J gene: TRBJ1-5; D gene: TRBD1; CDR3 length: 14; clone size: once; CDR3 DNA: TGTGCCAGCAGCTCGACAGGGGTCGGTCAGCCCCAGCATTTT; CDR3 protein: CASSSTGVGQPQHF
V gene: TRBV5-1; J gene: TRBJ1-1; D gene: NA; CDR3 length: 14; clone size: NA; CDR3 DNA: TGCGCCAGCAGCCCAGCCAGATTGAACACTGAAGCTTTCTTT; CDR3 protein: CASSPARLNTEAFF
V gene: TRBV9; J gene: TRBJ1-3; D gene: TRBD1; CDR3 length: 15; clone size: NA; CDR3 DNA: TGTGCCAGCAGCGTGGGGACAGGGTACGGAAACACCATATATTTT; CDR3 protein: CASSVGTGYGNTIYF
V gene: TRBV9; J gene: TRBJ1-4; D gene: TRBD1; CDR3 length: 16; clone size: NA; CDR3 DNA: TGTGCCAGCAGCCAAAGTAACTGGGACAGGGGTGGAAAACTGTTTTTT; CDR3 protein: CASSQSNWDRGGKLFF
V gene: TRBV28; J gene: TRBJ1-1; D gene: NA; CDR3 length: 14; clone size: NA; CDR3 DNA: TGTGCCAGCAGTTTAGGAACGACTAACACTGAAGCTTTCTTT; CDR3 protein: CASSLGTTNTEAFF